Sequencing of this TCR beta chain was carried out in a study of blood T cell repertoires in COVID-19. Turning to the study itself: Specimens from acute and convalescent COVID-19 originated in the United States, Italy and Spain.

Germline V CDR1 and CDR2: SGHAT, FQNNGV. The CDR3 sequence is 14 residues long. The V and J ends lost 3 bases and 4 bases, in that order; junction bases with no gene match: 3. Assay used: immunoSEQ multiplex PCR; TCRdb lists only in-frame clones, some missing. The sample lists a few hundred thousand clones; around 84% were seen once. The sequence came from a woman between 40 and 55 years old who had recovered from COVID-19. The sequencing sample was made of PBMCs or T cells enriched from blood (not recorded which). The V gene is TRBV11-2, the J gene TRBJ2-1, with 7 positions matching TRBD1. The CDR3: CASSLGTAYNEQFF. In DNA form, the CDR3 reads TGTGCCAGCAGCTTGGGGACAGCTTACAATGAGCAGTTCTTC.